This TCR beta chain derives from a study of vaccination effects on CD4 cells after COVID-19. Antigen-specific CD4+ T cell clonotypes were called by their expansion after viral peptide-pool culture in ViraFEST. At the end of about 10 days of culture, CD4+ T cells were isolated. Cultures of fewer than 2.5 million PBMC per well contained about 10 IU/ml IL-2 plus 10 ug/ml peptides. At days 3 and 7, half of the medium was exchanged for IL-2 medium. As concerns this clone: Its antigen is not known.

Only in-frame clones appear in the TCRdb table, and some are missing; sequencing was by immunoSEQ multiplex PCR. The data show fewer than 40,000 clones, roughly two thirds seen once. General study findings and limits: Healthy vaccinees' vaccine-induced clones included only 1 of 255 that recognized common cold coronaviruses. Clones of infection and vaccine origin contracted markedly late after vaccination.

The source is a human donor who received a COVID-19 vaccine. Source: CD4+ T cells from PBMCs cultured with HCoV-229E spike peptides, taken before COVID-19 vaccination.

CDR3 residues: CAISDAGTGTGELFF. The CDR3 region has the DNA TGTGCCATCAGTGACGCTGGAACTGGGACCGGGGAGCTGTTTTTT. The rearrangement uses TRBV10-3 and TRBJ2-2; the D is unclear. Trimming removed 3 bases from V and 5 bases from J, with 13 bases in between. CDR1 is ENHRY, CDR2 SYGVKD, per germline. The CDR3 totals 15 residues.